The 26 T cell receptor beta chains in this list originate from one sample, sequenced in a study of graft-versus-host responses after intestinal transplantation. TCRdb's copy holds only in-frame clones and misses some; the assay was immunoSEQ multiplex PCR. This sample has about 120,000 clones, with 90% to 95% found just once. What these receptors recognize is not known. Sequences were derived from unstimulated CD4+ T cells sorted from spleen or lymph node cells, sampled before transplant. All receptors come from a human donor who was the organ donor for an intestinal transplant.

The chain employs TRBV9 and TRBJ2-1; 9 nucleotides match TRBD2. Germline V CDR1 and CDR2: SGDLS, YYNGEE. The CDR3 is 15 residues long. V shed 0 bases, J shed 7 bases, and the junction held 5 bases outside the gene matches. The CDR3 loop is CASSVGLAGLNEQFF. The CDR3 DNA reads TGTGCCAGCAGCGTAGGTCTAGCGGGACTGAATGAGCAGTTCTTC.

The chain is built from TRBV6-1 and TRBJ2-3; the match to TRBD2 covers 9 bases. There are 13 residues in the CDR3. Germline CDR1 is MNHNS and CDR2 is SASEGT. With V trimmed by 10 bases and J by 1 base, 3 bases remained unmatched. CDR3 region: CATRTSGTDTQYF. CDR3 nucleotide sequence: TGTGCCACGCGGACTAGCGGCACAGATACGCAGTATTTT.

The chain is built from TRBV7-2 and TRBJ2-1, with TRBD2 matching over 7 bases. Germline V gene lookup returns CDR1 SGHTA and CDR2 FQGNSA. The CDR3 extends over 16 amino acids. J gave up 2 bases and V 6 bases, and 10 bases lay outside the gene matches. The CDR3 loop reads CASSPGGGPAYNEQFF. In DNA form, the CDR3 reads TGTGCCAGCAGTCCCGGGGGAGGGCCTGCCTACAATGAGCAGTTCTTC. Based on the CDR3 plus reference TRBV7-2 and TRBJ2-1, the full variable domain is GAGVSQSPSNKVTEKGKDVELRCDPISGHTALYWYRQSLGQGLEFLIYFQGNSAPDKSGLPSDRFSAERTGGSVSTLTIQRTQQEDSAVYLCASSPGGGPAYNEQFFGPGTRLTVL.

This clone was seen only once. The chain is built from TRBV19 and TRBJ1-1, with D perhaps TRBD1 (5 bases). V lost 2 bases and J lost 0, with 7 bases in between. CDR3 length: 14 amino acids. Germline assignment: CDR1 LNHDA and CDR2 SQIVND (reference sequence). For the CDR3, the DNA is TGTGCCAGTAGTATAACGGGGGTGAACACTGAAGCTTTCTTT. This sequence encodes CASSITGVNTEAFF.

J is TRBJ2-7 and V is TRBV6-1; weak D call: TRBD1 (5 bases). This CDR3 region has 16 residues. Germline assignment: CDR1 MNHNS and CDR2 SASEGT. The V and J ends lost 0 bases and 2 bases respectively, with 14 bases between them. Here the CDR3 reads CASSEATGNLAYEQYF. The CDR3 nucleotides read TGTGCCAGCAGTGAAGCTACAGGAAATCTAGCCTACGAGCAGTACTTC.

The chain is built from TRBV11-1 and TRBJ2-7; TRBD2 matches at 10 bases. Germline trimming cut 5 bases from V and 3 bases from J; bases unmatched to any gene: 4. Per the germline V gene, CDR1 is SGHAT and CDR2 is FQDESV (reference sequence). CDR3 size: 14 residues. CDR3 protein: CASSKTSGFYEQYF. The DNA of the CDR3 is TGTGCCAGCAGCAAGACTAGCGGGTTCTACGAGCAGTACTTC.

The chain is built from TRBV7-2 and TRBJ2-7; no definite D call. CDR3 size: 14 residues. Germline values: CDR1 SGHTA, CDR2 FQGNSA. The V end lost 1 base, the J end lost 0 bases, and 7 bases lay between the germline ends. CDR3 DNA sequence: TGTGCCAGCAGCTTAGATCCTATCTCCTACGAGCAGTACTTC. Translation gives CASSLDPISYEQYF.

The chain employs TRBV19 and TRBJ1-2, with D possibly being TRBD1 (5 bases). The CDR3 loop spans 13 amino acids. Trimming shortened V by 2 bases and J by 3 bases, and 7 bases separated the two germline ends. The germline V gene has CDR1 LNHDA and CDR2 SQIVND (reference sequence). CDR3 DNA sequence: TGTGCCAGTAGTATACGGGGGGACTATGGCTACACCTTC. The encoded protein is CASSIRGDYGYTF.

The CDR3 region is CASRSRTGTGYGYTF. The CDR3 DNA is TGTGCCAGTAGAAGTAGAACAGGGACAGGGTATGGCTACACCTTC. The V call is TRBV19, the J call TRBJ1-2, with 9 bases that match TRBD1. J gave up 5 bases and V 6 bases, and 10 bases lay outside the gene matches. This CDR3 spans 15 amino acids. Germline V gives CDR1 LNHDA, CDR2 SQIVND (reference sequence).

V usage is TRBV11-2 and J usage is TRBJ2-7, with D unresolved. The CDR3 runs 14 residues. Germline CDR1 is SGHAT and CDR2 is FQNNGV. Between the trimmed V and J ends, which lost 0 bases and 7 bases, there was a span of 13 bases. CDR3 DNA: TGTGCCAGCAGCTTAGAACGACTGCTGAGTGAGCAGTACTTC. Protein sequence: CASSLERLLSEQYF.

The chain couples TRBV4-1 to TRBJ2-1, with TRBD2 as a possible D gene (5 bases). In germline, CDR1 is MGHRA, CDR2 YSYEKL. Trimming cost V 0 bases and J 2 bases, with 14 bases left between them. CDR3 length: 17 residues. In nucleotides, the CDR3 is TGCGCCAGCAGCCAAGATATGGCACAGAGGGCCTACAATGAGCAGTTCTTC. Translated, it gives CASSQDMAQRAYNEQFF.

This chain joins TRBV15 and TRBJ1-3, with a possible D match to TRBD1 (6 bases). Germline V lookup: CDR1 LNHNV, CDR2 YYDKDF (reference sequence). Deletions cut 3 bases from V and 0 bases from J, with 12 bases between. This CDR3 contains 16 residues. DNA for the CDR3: TGTGCCACCAGCAGGGACAGTTCTCTCTCTGGAAACACCATATATTTT. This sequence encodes CATSRDSSLSGNTIYF.

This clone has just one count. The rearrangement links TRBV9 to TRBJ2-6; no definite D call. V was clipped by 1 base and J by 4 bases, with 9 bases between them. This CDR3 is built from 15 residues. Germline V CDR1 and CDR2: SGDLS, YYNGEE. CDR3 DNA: TGTGCCAGCAGCGTATATGGGCCCGGGGCCAACGTCCTGACTTTC. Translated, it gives CASSVYGPGANVLTF.

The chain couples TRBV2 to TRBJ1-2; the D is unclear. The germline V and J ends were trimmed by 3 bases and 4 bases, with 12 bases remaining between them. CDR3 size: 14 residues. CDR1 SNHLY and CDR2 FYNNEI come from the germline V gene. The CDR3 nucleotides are TGTGCCAGCAGTGAGACGACGGCACTCTATGGCTACACCTTC. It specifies CASSETTALYGYTF. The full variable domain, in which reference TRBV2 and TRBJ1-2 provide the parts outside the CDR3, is EPEVTQTPSHQVTQMGQEVILRCVPISNHLYFYWYRQILGQKVEFLVSFYNNEISEKSEIFDDQFSVERPDGSNFTLKIRSTKLEDSAMYFCASSETTALYGYTFGSGTRLTVV.

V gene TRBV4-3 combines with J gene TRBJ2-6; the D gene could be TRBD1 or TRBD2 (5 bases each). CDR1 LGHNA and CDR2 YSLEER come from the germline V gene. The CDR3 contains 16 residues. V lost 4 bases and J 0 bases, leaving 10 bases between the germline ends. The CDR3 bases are TGCGCCAGCAGCCTGGGACCGGCCTCTGGGGCCAACGTCCTGACTTTC. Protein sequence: CASSLGPASGANVLTF.

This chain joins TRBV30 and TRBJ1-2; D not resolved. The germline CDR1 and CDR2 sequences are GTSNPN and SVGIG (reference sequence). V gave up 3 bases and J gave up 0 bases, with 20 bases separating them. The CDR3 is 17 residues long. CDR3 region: CAWSHSTPPGSNYGYTF. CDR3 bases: TGTGCCTGGAGCCACTCCACCCCTCCGGGATCTAACTATGGCTACACCTTC.

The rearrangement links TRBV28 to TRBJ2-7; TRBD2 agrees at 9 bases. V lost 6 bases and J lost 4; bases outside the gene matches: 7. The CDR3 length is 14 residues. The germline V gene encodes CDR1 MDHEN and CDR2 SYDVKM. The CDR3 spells CASRQTSGVYEQYF. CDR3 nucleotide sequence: TGTGCCAGCAGGCAGACTAGCGGAGTTTACGAGCAGTACTTC.

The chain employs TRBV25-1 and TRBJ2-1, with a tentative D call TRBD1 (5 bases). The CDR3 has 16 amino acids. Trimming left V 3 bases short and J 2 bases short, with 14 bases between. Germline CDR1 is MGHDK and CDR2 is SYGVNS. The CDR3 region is CASSDEYRSTYNEQFF. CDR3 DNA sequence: TGTGCCAGCAGTGATGAATACAGGAGCACCTACAATGAGCAGTTCTTC.

CDR3 in DNA: TGCGCCAGCAGCATAGGGTCCGGGCCCTCCTACGAGCAGTACTTC. Its protein product is CASSIGSGPSYEQYF. The chain links TRBV5-1 to TRBJ2-7; no clear D gene. Trimming pared 4 bases from V and 0 bases from J, leaving 14 bases between. This CDR3 spans 15 amino acids. Germline V lookup: CDR1 SGHRS, CDR2 YFSETQ.

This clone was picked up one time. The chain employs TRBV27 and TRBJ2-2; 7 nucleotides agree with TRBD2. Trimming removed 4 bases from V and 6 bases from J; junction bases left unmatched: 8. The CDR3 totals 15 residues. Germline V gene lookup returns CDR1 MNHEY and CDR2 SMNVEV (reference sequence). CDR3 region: CASSSRGLEAGELFF. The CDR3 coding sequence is TGTGCCAGCAGTTCCAGAGGACTAGAGGCCGGGGAGCTGTTTTTT.

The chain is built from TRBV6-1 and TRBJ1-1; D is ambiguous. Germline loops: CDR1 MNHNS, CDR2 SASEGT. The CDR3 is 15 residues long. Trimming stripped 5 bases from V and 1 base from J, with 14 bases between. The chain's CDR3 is CASSPLKTRNTEAFF. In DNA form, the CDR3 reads TGTGCCAGCAGTCCTCTCAAGACGAGGAACACTGAAGCTTTCTTT.

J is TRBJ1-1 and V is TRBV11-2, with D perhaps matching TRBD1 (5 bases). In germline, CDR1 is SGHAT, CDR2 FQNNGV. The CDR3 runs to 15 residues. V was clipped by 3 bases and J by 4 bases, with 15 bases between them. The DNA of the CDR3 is TGTGCCAGCAGCTTGGAGTGGAGGGGAAGCACTGAAGCTTTCTTT. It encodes CASSLEWRGSTEAFF. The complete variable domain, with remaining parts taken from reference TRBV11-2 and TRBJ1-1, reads EAGVAQSPRYKIIEKRQSVAFWCNPISGHATLYWYQQILGQGPKLLIQFQNNGVVDDSQLPKDRFSAERLKGVDSTLKIQPAKLEDSAVYLCASSLEWRGSTEAFFGQGTRLTVV.

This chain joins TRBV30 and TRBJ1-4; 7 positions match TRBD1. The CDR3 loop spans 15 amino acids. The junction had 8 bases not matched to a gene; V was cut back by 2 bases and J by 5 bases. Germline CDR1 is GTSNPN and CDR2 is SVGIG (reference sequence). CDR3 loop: CAWSYPTGINEKLFF. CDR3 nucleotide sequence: TGTGCCTGGAGTTACCCGACAGGGATAAATGAAAAACTGTTTTTT.

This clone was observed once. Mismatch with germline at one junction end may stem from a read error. The chain's CDR3 is CASSIESLGLAPLLF. DNA of the CDR3: TGTGCCAGTAGTATAGAATCCCTCGGACTAGCCCCCCTTCTCTTC. The chain combines TRBV19 with TRBJ2-1, with TRBD2 matching 8 bases. The CDR3 has 15 amino acids. Germline CDR1 LNHDA, CDR2 SQIVND (reference sequence). Complete variable domain (other parts from reference TRBV19 and TRBJ2-1): DGGITQSPKYLFRKEGQNVTLSCEQNLNHDAMYWYRQDPGQGLRLIYYSQIVNDFQKGDIAEGYSVSREKKESFPLTVTSAQKNPTAFYLCASSIESLGLAPLLFGPGTRLTVL.

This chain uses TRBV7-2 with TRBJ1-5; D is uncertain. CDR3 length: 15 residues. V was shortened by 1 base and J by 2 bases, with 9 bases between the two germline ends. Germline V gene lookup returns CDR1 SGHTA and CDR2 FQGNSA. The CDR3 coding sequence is TGTGCCAGCAGCTTAGTCGGGCTTGGCAATCAGCCCCAGCATTTT. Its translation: CASSLVGLGNQPQHF.

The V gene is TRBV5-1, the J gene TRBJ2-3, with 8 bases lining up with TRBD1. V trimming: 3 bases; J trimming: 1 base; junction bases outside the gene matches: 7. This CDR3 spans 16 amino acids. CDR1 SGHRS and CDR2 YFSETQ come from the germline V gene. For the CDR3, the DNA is TGCGCCAGCAGCTCGGACAGGGTAGGGGGCACAGATACGCAGTATTTT. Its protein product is CASSSDRVGGTDTQYF.